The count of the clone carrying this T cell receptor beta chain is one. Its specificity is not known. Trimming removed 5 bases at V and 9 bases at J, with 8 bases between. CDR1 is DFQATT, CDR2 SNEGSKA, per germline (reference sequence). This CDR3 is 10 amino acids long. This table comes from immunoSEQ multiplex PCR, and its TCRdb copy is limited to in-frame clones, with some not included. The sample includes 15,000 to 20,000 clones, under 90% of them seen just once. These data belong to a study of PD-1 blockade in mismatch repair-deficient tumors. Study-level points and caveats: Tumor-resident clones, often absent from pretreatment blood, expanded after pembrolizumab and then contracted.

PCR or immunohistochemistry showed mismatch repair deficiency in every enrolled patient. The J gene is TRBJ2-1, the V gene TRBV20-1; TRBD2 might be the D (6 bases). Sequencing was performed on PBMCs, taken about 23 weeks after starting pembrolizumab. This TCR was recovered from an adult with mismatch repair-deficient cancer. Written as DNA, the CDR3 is TGCAGTGCTCTAGCGACTGAGCAGTTCTTC. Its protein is CSALATEQFF.